This T cell receptor (beta chain) was captured in a study of blood T cell repertoires in COVID-19. Study details: Sites across the United States, Italy and Spain contributed samples from acute and convalescent COVID-19. T cells, B-cell-depleted T cells, or PBMCs supplied cDNA or gDNA.

In the authors' workflow: Nucleated cell counts were estimated from reference gene primer amplification. Sequencing was performed with immunoSEQ multiplex PCR; in TCRdb, only in-frame clones are kept and a portion is missing. Clonal size and the V and J genes are those of that table, whereas D and trimming came from the DNA. The sample consists of roughly 200,000 clones, 88% of them appearing once. The CDR3 length is 17 residues. Germline V gives CDR1 LGHNA, CDR2 YNFKEQ. Trimming shortened V by 4 bases and J by 4 bases, and 19 bases separated the two germline ends. This rearrangement joins TRBV4-2 to TRBJ1-4, with D maybe TRBD1 (6 bases). Sequencing was performed on peripheral blood. This TCR was recovered from a man in his forties with active or convalescent COVID-19. The CDR3 loop reads CASSRTGSGTINEKLFF. Here the CDR3 DNA reads TGTGCCAGCAGCCGCACAGGGTCTGGGACTATTAATGAAAAACTGTTTTTT.